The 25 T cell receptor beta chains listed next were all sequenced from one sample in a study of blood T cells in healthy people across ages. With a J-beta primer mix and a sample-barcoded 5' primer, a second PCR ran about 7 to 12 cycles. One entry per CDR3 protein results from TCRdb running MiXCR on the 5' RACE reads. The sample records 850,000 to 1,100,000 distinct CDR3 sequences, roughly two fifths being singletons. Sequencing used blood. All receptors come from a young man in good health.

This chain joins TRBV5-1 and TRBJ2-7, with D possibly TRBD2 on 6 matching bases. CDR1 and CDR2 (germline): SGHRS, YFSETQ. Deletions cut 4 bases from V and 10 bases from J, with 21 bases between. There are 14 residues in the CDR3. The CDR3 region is CASSPPGVGEAQYF. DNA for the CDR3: TGCGCCAGCAGCCCGCCGGGGGTGGGAGAGGCCCAGTACTTC.

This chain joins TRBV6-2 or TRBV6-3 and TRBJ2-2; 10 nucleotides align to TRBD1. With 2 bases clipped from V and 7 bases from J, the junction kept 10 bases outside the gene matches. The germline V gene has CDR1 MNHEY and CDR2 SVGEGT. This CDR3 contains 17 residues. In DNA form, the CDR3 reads TGTGCCAGCAGTTACCCTCAGGACAGGGGGACTAGCGGGGAGCTGTTTTTT. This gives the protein CASSYPQDRGTSGELFF.

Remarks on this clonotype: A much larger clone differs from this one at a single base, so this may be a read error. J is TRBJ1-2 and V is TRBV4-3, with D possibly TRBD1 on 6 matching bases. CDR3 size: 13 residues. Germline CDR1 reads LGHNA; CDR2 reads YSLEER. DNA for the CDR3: TGCGCCAGCGGCCAGAGGGGGAACTATGGCTACACCTTC. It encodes CASGQRGNYGYTF.

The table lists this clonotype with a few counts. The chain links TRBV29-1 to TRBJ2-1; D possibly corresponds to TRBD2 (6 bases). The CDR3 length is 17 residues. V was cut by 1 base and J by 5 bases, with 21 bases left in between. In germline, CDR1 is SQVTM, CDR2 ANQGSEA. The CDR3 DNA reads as TGCAGCGTTGAAGGGGAGGCAGGGTCAAACTCGGACAATGAGCAGTTCTTC. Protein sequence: CSVEGEAGSNSDNEQFF.

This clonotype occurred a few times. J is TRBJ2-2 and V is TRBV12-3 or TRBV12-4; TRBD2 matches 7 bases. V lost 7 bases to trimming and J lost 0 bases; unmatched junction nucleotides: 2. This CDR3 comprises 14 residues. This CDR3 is CASTGLANTGELFF. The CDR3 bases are TGTGCCAGCACCGGACTAGCGAACACCGGGGAGCTGTTTTTT.

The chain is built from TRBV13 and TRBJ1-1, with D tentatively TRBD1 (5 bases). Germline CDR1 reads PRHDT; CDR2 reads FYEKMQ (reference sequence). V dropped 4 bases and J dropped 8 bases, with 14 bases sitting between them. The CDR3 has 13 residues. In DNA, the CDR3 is TGTGCCAGCAGCTACCTAGGGAAGGGGGAAGCTTTCTTT. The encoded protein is CASSYLGKGEAFF.

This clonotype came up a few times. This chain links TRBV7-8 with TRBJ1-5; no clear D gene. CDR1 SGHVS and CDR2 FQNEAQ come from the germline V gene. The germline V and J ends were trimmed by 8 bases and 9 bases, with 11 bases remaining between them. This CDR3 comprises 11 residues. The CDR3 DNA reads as TGTGCCAGCGGATACTGGCGGCCCCAGCATTTT. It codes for CASGYWRPQHF.

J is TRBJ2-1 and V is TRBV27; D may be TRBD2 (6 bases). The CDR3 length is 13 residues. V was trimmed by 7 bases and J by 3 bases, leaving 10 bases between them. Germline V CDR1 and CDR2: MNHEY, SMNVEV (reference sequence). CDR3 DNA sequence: TGTGCCAGCACAGGAGGGTACTACAATGAGCAGTTCTTC. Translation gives CASTGGYYNEQFF.

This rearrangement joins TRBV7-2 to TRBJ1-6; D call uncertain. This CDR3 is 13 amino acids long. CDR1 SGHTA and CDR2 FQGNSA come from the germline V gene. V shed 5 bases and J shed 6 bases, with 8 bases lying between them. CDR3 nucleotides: TGTGCCAGCAGCGTGGACGTTAATTCACCCCTCCACTTT. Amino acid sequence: CASSVDVNSPLHF.

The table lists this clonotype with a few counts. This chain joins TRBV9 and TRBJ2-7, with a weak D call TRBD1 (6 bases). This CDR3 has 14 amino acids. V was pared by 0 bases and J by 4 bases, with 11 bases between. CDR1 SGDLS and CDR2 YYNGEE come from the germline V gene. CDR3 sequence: CASSVADRRYEQYF. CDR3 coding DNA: TGTGCCAGCAGCGTAGCTGACAGGAGGTACGAGCAGTACTTC.

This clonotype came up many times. CDR3 DNA sequence: TGCAGTGCTTTCAGGGAATTCGATAATTCACCCCTCCACTTT. Amino acids: CSAFREFDNSPLHF. The gene calls are TRBV20-1 and TRBJ1-6; D may be TRBD1 (5 bases). CDR3 length: 14 amino acids. Trimming removed 5 bases at V and 5 bases at J, with 13 bases between. In germline, CDR1 is DFQATT, CDR2 SNEGSKA (reference sequence).

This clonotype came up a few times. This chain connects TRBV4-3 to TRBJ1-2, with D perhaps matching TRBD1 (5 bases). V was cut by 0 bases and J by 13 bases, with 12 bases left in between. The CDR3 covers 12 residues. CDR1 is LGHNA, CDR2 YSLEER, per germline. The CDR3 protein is CASSQDRGSATF. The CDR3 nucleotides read TGCGCCAGCAGCCAAGATAGGGGTTCGGCCACCTTC.

CDR3 coding DNA: TGTGCCAGCAGTTTTCTAAAACCGACGGGCACCGGGGAGCTGTTTTTT. Translating it yields CASSFLKPTGTGELFF. The chain is built from TRBV6-6 and TRBJ2-2, with D unresolved. Germline V gene data show CDR1 as MNHNY and CDR2 as SVGAGI (reference sequence). Trimming pared 4 bases from V and 4 bases from J, leaving 16 bases between. This CDR3 spans 16 amino acids.

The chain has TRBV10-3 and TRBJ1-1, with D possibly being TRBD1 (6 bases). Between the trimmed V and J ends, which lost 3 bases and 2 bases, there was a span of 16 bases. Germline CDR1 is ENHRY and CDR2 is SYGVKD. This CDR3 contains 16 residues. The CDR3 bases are TGTGCCATCAGTGAATGGGGGGCAGAACAAAACACTGAAGCTTTCTTT. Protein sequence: CAISEWGAEQNTEAFF.

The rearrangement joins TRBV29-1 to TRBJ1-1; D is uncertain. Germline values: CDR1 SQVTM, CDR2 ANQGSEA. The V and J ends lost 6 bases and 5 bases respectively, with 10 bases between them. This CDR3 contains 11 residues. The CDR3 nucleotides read TGCAGCGTCGGGGTAGAGACTGAAGCTTTCTTT. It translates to CSVGVETEAFF.

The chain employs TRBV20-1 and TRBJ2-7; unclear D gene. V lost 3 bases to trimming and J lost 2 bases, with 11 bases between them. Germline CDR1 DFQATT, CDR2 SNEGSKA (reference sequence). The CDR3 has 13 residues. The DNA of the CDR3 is TGCAGTGCTAGTGGGGAAGAACCCTACGAGCAGTACTTC. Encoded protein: CSASGEEPYEQYF.

CDR3 coding DNA: TGTGCCAGCAGCATGACAGACCCGAGCTCCTATAATTCACCCCTCCACTTT. Translating it yields CASSMTDPSSYNSPLHF. The rearrangement uses TRBV7-6 and TRBJ1-6, with a tentative D call TRBD1 (5 bases). The CDR3 is 17 residues long. Germline V gene lookup returns CDR1 SGHVS and CDR2 FNYEAQ. The ends were cut back, 5 bases at V and 0 bases at J, with 14 bases in the middle.

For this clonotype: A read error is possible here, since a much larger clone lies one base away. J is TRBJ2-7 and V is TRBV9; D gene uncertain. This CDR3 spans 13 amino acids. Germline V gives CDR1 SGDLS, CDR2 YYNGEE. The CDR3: CANSVETHNEQYF. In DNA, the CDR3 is TGTGCCAACAGCGTAGAGACCCACAATGAGCAGTACTTC.

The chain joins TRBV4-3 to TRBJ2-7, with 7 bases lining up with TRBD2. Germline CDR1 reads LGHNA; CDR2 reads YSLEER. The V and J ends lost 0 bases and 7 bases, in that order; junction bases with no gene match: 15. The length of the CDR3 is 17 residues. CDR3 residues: CASSQDPAGTSYNEQYF. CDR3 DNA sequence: TGCGCCAGCAGCCAAGATCCAGCGGGGACTTCCTACAATGAGCAGTACTTC.

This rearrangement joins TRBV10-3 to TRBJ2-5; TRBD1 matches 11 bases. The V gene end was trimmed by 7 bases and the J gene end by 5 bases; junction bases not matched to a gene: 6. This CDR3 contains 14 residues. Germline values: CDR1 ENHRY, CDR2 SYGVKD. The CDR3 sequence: CAINRTGGRETQYF. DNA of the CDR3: TGTGCCATCAACCGGACAGGGGGCAGGGAGACCCAGTACTTC.

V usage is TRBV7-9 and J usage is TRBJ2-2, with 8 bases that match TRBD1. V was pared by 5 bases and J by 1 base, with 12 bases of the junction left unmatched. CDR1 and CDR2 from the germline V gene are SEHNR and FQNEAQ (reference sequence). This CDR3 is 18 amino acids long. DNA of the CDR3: TGTGCCAGCAGCCCCGGCAGGGGGCTAATATTGAACACCGGGGAGCTGTTTTTT. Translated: CASSPGRGLILNTGELFF.

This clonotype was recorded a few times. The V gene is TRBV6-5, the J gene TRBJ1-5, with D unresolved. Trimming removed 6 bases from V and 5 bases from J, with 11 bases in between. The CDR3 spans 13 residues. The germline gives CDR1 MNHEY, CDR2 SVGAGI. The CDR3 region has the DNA TGTGCCAGCAGCCCTCTCATCCATCAGCCCCAGCATTTT. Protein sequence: CASSPLIHQPQHF.

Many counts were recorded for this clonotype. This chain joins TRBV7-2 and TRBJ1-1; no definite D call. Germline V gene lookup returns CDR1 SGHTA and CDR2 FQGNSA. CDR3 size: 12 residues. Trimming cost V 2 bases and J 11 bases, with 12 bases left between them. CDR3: CASSLSARAAFF. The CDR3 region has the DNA TGTGCCAGCAGCTTAAGCGCCCGGGCGGCTTTCTTT.

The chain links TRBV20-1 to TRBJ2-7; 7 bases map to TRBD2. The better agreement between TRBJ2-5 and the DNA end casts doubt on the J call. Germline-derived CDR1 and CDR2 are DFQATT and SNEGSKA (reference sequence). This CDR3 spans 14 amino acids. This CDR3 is CSAKWGGPKETQYF. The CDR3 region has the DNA TGCAGTGCAAAATGGGGGGGACCAAAAGAGACCCAGTACTTC.

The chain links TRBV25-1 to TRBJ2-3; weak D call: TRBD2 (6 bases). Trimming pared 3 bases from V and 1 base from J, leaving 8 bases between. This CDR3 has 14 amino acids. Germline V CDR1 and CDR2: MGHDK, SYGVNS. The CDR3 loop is CASSDPGGTDTQYF. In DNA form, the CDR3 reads TGTGCCAGCAGTGATCCGGGGGGCACAGATACGCAGTATTTT.